Each of the 15 T cell receptor beta chains below was sequenced from the same sample in a study of T-cell memory formation after mild COVID-19. TCRdb passed the 5' RACE reads through MiXCR, listing each CDR3 protein once. The profile shows some 300,000 distinct CDR3 sequences, roughly 20% of them singletons. Sequenced input: PBMCs or a T cell subset sorted from them (not recorded which). The receptors were gathered from a man aged 18 to 30 who had mild COVID-19 (a few samples of this study predate the infection). Cell type and time point are not known.

This clonotype appeared a few times. The chain employs TRBV9 and TRBJ1-2; D might be TRBD1 (6 bases). V was cut by 0 bases and J by 6 bases, with 15 bases left in between. The CDR3 spans 15 residues. Germline V gene sequence: CDR1 SGDLS, CDR2 YYNGEE. CDR3 in DNA: TGTGCCAGCAGCGTAGTGGACAGCCCATCTCATGGCTACACCTTC. Protein sequence: CASSVVDSPSHGYTF.

The rearrangement links TRBV10-3 to TRBJ2-2; no reliable D call. The CDR3 extends over 14 amino acids. Germline V gives CDR1 ENHRY, CDR2 SYGVKD. V was shortened by 11 bases and J by 1 base, with 14 bases between the two germline ends. This chain's CDR3 is CAANGLGNTGELFF. DNA for the CDR3: TGTGCCGCCAACGGTCTGGGGAACACCGGGGAGCTGTTTTTT.

The CDR3 DNA reads TGCAGCGTTGCGTACCAACAGGGCGGGGAGCTGTTTTTT. Protein: CSVAYQQGGELFF. V and J are TRBV29-1 and TRBJ2-2, with a possible D match to TRBD1 (6 bases). Germline V lookup: CDR1 SQVTM, CDR2 ANQGSEA. V dropped 4 bases and J dropped 7 bases, with 13 bases sitting between them. This CDR3 has 13 residues.

V gene TRBV5-1 combines with J gene TRBJ1-2; D gene uncertain. Germline assignment: CDR1 SGHRS and CDR2 YFSETQ. The length of the CDR3 is 14 residues. Trimming took 4 bases from V and 8 from J, leaving 18 bases between them. The chain's CDR3 is CASSPPGQPSGYTF. CDR3 sequence (DNA): TGCGCCAGCAGCCCCCCGGGCCAACCGAGCGGCTACACCTTC.

This clonotype was counted at least ten times. The genes are TRBV27 and TRBJ2-7; 11 bases map to TRBD2. The germline V gene has CDR1 MNHEY and CDR2 SMNVEV (reference sequence). This CDR3 region has 16 residues. V dropped 10 bases and J dropped 2; count of bases not matched to a gene: 13. The CDR3 region has the DNA TGTGCCACCCACCGCCTAGCGGGGGGCCGGACCTACGAGCAGTACTTC. The encoded protein is CATHRLAGGRTYEQYF.

CDR3 residues: CASSSDRDDEQFF. The CDR3 coding sequence is TGTGCCAGCAGCTCGGACAGGGACGATGAGCAGTTCTTC. The gene calls are TRBV7-3 and TRBJ2-1; 8 bases are a match to TRBD1. In germline, CDR1 is SGHTA, CDR2 FQGTGA. The CDR3 spans 13 residues. The J segment lost 8 bases and the V segment lost 4 bases, leaving 4 bases of the junction unmatched.

This clonotype turned up a few times. The gene calls are TRBV7-9 and TRBJ1-4; TRBD1 agrees at 7 bases. Germline V CDR1 and CDR2: SEHNR, FQNEAQ (reference sequence). Trimming at V came to 3 bases and at J to 3 bases, leaving 4 bases not matched to a gene. The CDR3 runs 15 residues. DNA for the CDR3: TGTGCCAGCAGCTTCGGGACAGCCTCTAATGAAAAACTGTTTTTT. It translates to CASSFGTASNEKLFF. The whole variable domain, remainder taken from reference TRBV7-9 and TRBJ1-4, is DTGVSQNPRHKITKRGQNVTFRCDPISEHNRLYWYRQTLGQGPEFLTYFQNEAQLEKSRLLSDRFSAERPKGSFSTLEIQRTEQGDSAMYLCASSFGTASNEKLFFGSGTQLSVL.

Ten or more counts support this clonotype. V usage is TRBV9 and J usage is TRBJ2-3; a possible D gene is TRBD2 (6 bases). V was trimmed by 3 bases and J by 4 bases, leaving 9 bases between them. Per germline, CDR1 SGDLS and CDR2 YYNGEE. The CDR3 sequence is 13 residues long. In nucleotides, the CDR3 is TGTGCCAGCAGCGAAACGGGGGCAGATACGCAGTATTTT. Translating gives CASSETGADTQYF.

The gene calls are TRBV9 and TRBJ2-3; no clear D gene. The CDR3 is 15 residues long. Germline CDR1 reads SGDLS; CDR2 reads YYNGEE. V shed 0 bases and J shed 5 bases, with 13 bases lying between them. The CDR3 DNA follows: TGTGCCAGCAGCGTAGGATCTCTTGTGGGAGATACGCAGTATTTT. Its translation: CASSVGSLVGDTQYF.

This chain uses TRBV12-3 or TRBV12-4 with TRBJ2-4, with 10 bases matching TRBD1. The V and J ends lost 7 bases and 1 base, in that order; junction bases with no gene match: 4. CDR3 length equals 15 residues. The CDR3 loop reads CASTRQGAAKNIQYF. CDR3 in DNA: TGTGCCAGCACCCGACAGGGGGCGGCCAAAAACATTCAGTACTTC.

This clonotype turned up a few times. J is TRBJ2-2 and V is TRBV7-6, with 11 bases that match TRBD1. This CDR3 spans 19 amino acids. Losses at the gene ends were 4 bases for V and 5 bases for J; bases not matched to a gene: 15. Germline V gives CDR1 SGHVS, CDR2 FNYEAQ. Written as DNA, the CDR3 is TGTGCCAGCAGCTCATCCGGACAGGGGGCGCAAAGACAAACCGGGGAGCTGTTTTTT. This gives the protein CASSSSGQGAQRQTGELFF.

The rearrangement joins TRBV7-2 to TRBJ1-5; D perhaps matches TRBD1 (5 bases). The CDR3 runs to 15 residues. Trimming pared 5 bases from V and 2 bases from J, leaving 13 bases between. Germline V gene sequence: CDR1 SGHTA, CDR2 FQGNSA. The CDR3 region is CASSELGARNQPQHF. In DNA, the CDR3 is TGTGCCAGCAGCGAGTTAGGGGCTCGCAATCAGCCCCAGCATTTT.

A few counts support this clonotype. The genes are TRBV11-2 and TRBJ2-2; the D call may be TRBD1 or TRBD2 (5 bases each). The V end was cut by 4 bases, the J end by 3 bases, with 18 bases between. Germline values: CDR1 SGHAT, CDR2 FQNNGV. The CDR3 length is 17 residues. The CDR3 DNA reads as TGTGCCAGCAGCTCGCAGTGGGACGGAACATACACCGGGGAGCTGTTTTTT. Translation: CASSSQWDGTYTGELFF. The complete variable domain, with remaining parts taken from reference TRBV11-2 and TRBJ2-2, reads EAGVAQSPRYKIIEKRQSVAFWCNPISGHATLYWYQQILGQGPKLLIQFQNNGVVDDSQLPKDRFSAERLKGVDSTLKIQPAKLEDSAVYLCASSSQWDGTYTGELFFGEGSRLTVL.

This chain uses TRBV6-6 with TRBJ1-1; perhaps TRBD1 as D (5 bases). V was cut by 7 bases and J by 10 bases, with 7 bases left in between. This CDR3 region has 9 residues. Germline values: CDR1 MNHNY, CDR2 SVGAGI (reference sequence). CDR3 amino acids: CASIGGAFF. CDR3 bases: TGTGCCAGCATCGGGGGAGCTTTCTTT.

The chain is built from TRBV2 and TRBJ2-7; 8 bases line up with TRBD1. This CDR3 has 15 amino acids. Germline V lookup: CDR1 SNHLY, CDR2 FYNNEI. After removal of 4 bases from V and 2 bases from J, the junction contained 7 bases not matched to a gene. CDR3 sequence: CASSGTGRVPYEQYF. CDR3 DNA sequence: TGTGCCAGCAGTGGGACAGGGCGGGTTCCCTACGAGCAGTACTTC.